The 21 T cell receptor beta chains below were found in one sample sequenced in a study of T cells after posttransplantation cyclophosphamide. Cyclophosphamide on days +3 and +4 followed busulfan-fludarabine conditioning and a marrow graft. Profiled with immunoSEQ multiplex PCR; TCRdb holds only in-frame clones, not every one. The sample shows tens of thousands of clones, no singletons; the ten largest hold 1.5% to 2%. The sequencing used PBMCs, collected after allogeneic stem cell transplant with posttransplant cyclophosphamide. The receptors originated from a young adult male patient who received an allogeneic stem cell transplant from a related donor, was CMV-positive, and had no GVHD. Part of the T cells may come from the graft donor.

This clone was detected many times. The chain links TRBV7-7 to TRBJ2-1; 7 bases agree with TRBD2. The CDR3 runs 14 residues. The V and J ends lost 0 bases and 6 bases, in that order; junction bases with no gene match: 2. Per germline, CDR1 SSHAT and CDR2 FNYEAQ (reference sequence). The CDR3 nucleotides read TGTGCCAGCAGCTTAGCGAGCGGGGCCAATGAGCAGTTCTTC. Its protein product is CASSLASGANEQFF.

This clone was found many times. The V and J genes are TRBV2 and TRBJ1-1; D is perhaps TRBD1 (5 bases). The germline V and J ends were trimmed by 6 bases and 1 base, with 9 bases remaining between them. Germline V CDR1 and CDR2: SNHLY, FYNNEI. The CDR3 loop spans 13 amino acids. Written as DNA, the CDR3 is TGTGCCAGCAGAGAACAGGAGAACACTGAAGCTTTCTTT. Translated: CASREQENTEAFF. Full variable domain (outside the CDR3, taken from reference TRBV2 and TRBJ1-1): EPEVTQTPSHQVTQMGQEVILRCVPISNHLYFYWYRQILGQKVEFLVSFYNNEISEKSEIFDDQFSVERPDGSNFTLKIRSTKLEDSAMYFCASREQENTEAFFGQGTRLTVV.

This clone was observed many times. The gene calls are TRBV25-1 and TRBJ2-1; possible D gene TRBD1, 5 bases. The germline V and J ends were trimmed by 4 bases and 1 base, with 8 bases remaining between them. Germline V CDR1 and CDR2: MGHDK, SYGVNS. The CDR3 spans 14 residues. The CDR3 DNA is TGTGCCAGCAGTGCAGGGAAGTCCTACAATGAGCAGTTCTTC. As protein: CASSAGKSYNEQFF. The whole variable domain, filled in from reference TRBV25-1 and TRBJ2-1, reads EADIYQTPRYLVIGTGKKITLECSQTMGHDKMYWYQQDPGMELHLIHYSYGVNSTEKGDLSSESTVSRIRTEHFPLTLESARPSHTSQYLCASSAGKSYNEQFFGPGTRLTVL.

This clone was seen repeatedly, ten times or more. The rearrangement uses TRBV25-1 and TRBJ1-5, with 7 positions matching TRBD1. With 8 bases clipped from V and 7 bases from J, the junction kept 8 bases outside the gene matches. Germline V lookup: CDR1 MGHDK, CDR2 SYGVNS. This CDR3 comprises 13 residues. CDR3 DNA sequence: TGTGCCAGCCAGGGGGGTTGGGCACAGCCCCAGCATTTT. Protein product: CASQGGWAQPQHF.

At least ten counts were recorded for this clone. CDR3 nucleotides: TGTGCCAGCAGTTCTCCGGGACAGGGAGGGAATCAGCCCCAGCATTTT. It yields the protein CASSSPGQGGNQPQHF. V gene TRBV28 combines with J gene TRBJ1-5; 9 bases match TRBD1. CDR3 length: 16 residues. V lost 4 bases, J lost 4 bases, and 8 bases stayed unmatched. Germline loops: CDR1 MDHEN, CDR2 SYDVKM. Full variable domain (remainder filled in from reference TRBV28 and TRBJ1-5): DVKVTQSSRYLVKRTGEKVFLECVQDMDHENMFWYRQDPGLGLRLIYFSYDVKMKEKGDIPEGYSVSREKKERFSLILESASTNQTSMYLCASSSPGQGGNQPQHFGDGTRLSIL.

This clone was seen at least ten times. The sample carries other DNA sequences with the same CDR3. This chain links TRBV5-4 with TRBJ2-3; TRBD2 matches 9 bases. Germline loops: CDR1 SGHNT, CDR2 YYREEE (reference sequence). This CDR3 is built from 16 residues. Trimming took 4 bases from V and 2 from J; bases not matched to a gene: 8. The CDR3, as DNA: TGTGCCAGCAGCCCTGTAGCGGGAGTACCCACAGATACGCAGTATTTT. This gives the protein CASSPVAGVPTDTQYF.

This clone was counted many times. The chain couples TRBV5-4 to TRBJ2-5; unclear D gene. V lost 2 bases and J 1 base, leaving 6 bases between the germline ends. The CDR3 has 13 residues. CDR1 is SGHNT and CDR2 is YYREEE in the germline V gene (reference sequence). CDR3 in amino acids: CASSLQFQETQYF. CDR3 nucleotide sequence: TGTGCCAGCAGCTTACAGTTCCAAGAGACCCAGTACTTC.

Worth noting for this clone: One end of the junction does not line up with germline, which may come from a read error. Other DNA variants within this sample encode the same CDR3. The rearrangement links TRBV10-3 to TRBJ2-7; perhaps TRBD2 as D (6 bases). Germline CDR1 reads ENHRY; CDR2 reads SYGVKD. The CDR3 has 13 residues. The CDR3 is CAISEREVQEQYF. The DNA for the CDR3 is TGTGCCATCAGTGAGAGGGAGGTACAAGAGCAGTACTTT.

The table lists this clone with many counts. This chain joins TRBV10-3 and TRBJ1-2, with 7 positions matching TRBD1. The CDR3 length is 15 residues. Germline V gene data show CDR1 as ENHRY and CDR2 as SYGVKD. Trimming cost V 1 base and J 3 bases; bases outside gene matches: 5. CDR3 amino acids: CAISEFRGQYYGYTF. The CDR3 bases are TGTGCCATCAGTGAGTTTAGGGGGCAGTACTATGGCTACACCTTC.

The chain is built from TRBV28 and TRBJ2-2, with 8 bases aligning to TRBD1. After removal of 5 bases from V and 6 bases from J, the junction contained 2 bases not matched to a gene. The germline V gene has CDR1 MDHEN and CDR2 SYDVKM. This CDR3 has 13 amino acids. For the CDR3, the DNA is TGTGCCAGCAGTAACAGGGGGTCCGGGGAGCTGTTTTTT. Residues: CASSNRGSGELFF.

This rearrangement joins TRBV9 to TRBJ2-3, with D tentatively TRBD2 (6 bases). Germline V gives CDR1 SGDLS, CDR2 YYNGEE. This CDR3 is built from 14 residues. V was clipped by 0 bases and J by 1 base, with 6 bases between them. The chain's CDR3 is CASSVASGTDTQYF. The CDR3 bases are TGTGCCAGCAGCGTAGCTAGCGGCACAGATACGCAGTATTTT.

This clone was observed a few times. This chain uses TRBV7-2 with TRBJ2-5; a weak D match, TRBD2 (5 bases). The J call is uncertain, as TRBJ2-7 better fits the DNA end. Germline-derived CDR1 and CDR2 are SGHTA and FQGNSA. The CDR3 runs 14 residues. DNA for the CDR3: TGTGCCAGCAGCTTATCCACTAGAGATTACGAGCAGTACTTC. Encoded protein: CASSLSTRDYEQYF.

This clone was picked up many times. The chain has TRBV19 and TRBJ2-1, with D tentatively TRBD1 (6 bases). The V end lost 5 bases, the J end lost 4 bases, and 9 bases lay between the germline ends. The CDR3 runs 13 residues. Per germline, CDR1 LNHDA and CDR2 SQIVND (reference sequence). Written as DNA, the CDR3 is TGTGCCAGTAGTTGGGGACAATACAATGAGCAGTTCTTC. Protein: CASSWGQYNEQFF. Filled out from reference TRBV19 and TRBJ2-1, the complete variable domain reads DGGITQSPKYLFRKEGQNVTLSCEQNLNHDAMYWYRQDPGQGLRLIYYSQIVNDFQKGDIAEGYSVSREKKESFPLTVTSAQKNPTAFYLCASSWGQYNEQFFGPGTRLTVL.

This clone came up many times. The gene calls are TRBV11-3 and TRBJ2-7, with 8 bases lining up with TRBD1. Germline V gene data show CDR1 as SGHNT and CDR2 as YENEEA. With 5 bases clipped from V and 2 bases from J, the junction kept 5 bases outside the gene matches. The CDR3 runs to 14 residues. The chain's CDR3 is CASSPGQGAYEQYF. CDR3 coding DNA: TGTGCCAGCAGCCCAGGACAGGGAGCCTACGAGCAGTACTTC.

This clone was found many times. This chain links TRBV9 with TRBJ2-3; D may be TRBD1 (5 bases). Germline V gene lookup returns CDR1 SGDLS and CDR2 YYNGEE. The CDR3 spans 15 residues. V lost 3 bases to trimming and J lost 2 bases, with 13 bases between them. CDR3 loop: CASSAVGAHTDTQYF. Here the CDR3 DNA reads TGTGCCAGCAGCGCCGTAGGGGCCCACACAGATACGCAGTATTTT.

The J gene is TRBJ2-5, the V gene TRBV21-1; the D segment call TRBD1 is taken from the table without a DNA check. TRBV21-1 has pseudogene status. The CDR3 covers 14 residues. CDR3 loop: CASSKGTGRETQYF. CDR3 DNA: TGTGCCAGCAGCAAAGGGACAGGGCGAGAGACCCAGTACTTC.

The chain joins TRBV9 to TRBJ2-4; 15 bases fit TRBD2. Germline V lookup: CDR1 SGDLS, CDR2 YYNGEE. The CDR3 runs to 18 residues. The V segment lost 3 bases and the J segment 3 bases; nucleotides outside the gene matches: 7. DNA of the CDR3: TGTGCCAGCAGCGACGGACTAGCGGGAGGGAGGGGCAAAAACATTCAGTACTTC. This sequence encodes CASSDGLAGGRGKNIQYF.

At least ten counts were recorded for this clone. This sequence joins TRBV2 and TRBJ1-3; no clear D gene. The germline CDR1 and CDR2 sequences are SNHLY and FYNNEI. V shed 3 bases and J shed 0 bases, with 12 bases lying between them. This CDR3 is 16 amino acids long. CDR3 DNA: TGTGCCAGCAGTGATCAGGCTACCTTCTCTGGAAACACCATATATTTT. The encoded protein is CASSDQATFSGNTIYF.

This clone was seen ten or more times. The chain is built from TRBV18 and TRBJ1-5; TRBD1 agrees at 9 bases. After removal of 2 bases from V and 1 base from J, the junction contained 6 bases not matched to a gene. This CDR3 spans 17 amino acids. Germline V gene data show CDR1 as KGHSH and CDR2 as LQKENI. The chain's CDR3 is CASSPNRDRESNQPQHF. CDR3 coding DNA: TGTGCCAGCTCACCAAATCGGGACAGGGAAAGCAATCAGCCCCAGCATTTT.

This clone has at least ten counts. This rearrangement joins TRBV5-4 to TRBJ2-2; 8 bases are shared with TRBD1. Trimming at V came to 2 bases and at J to 5 bases, leaving 5 bases not matched to a gene. The CDR3 has 15 residues. CDR1 and CDR2 (germline): SGHNT, YYREEE (reference sequence). The CDR3 DNA reads as TGTGCCAGCAGCTTATCAGGGGGCGCTACCGGGGAGCTGTTTTTT. Its translation is CASSLSGGATGELFF.

At least ten counts were recorded for this clone. The chain links TRBV7-9 to TRBJ1-1; D is unclear. Germline loops: CDR1 SEHNR, CDR2 FQNEAQ (reference sequence). With 2 bases removed from V and 4 bases from J, the gap between germline ends came to 11 bases. The CDR3 length is 14 residues. The CDR3 sequence: CASSLSHGVTEAFF. DNA of the CDR3: TGTGCCAGCAGCTTATCTCATGGAGTCACTGAAGCTTTCTTT.